This T cell receptor beta chain was sequenced during a study of cytomegalovirus exposure and HLA in healthy donors. The germline gives CDR1 SGDLS, CDR2 YYNGEE. V lost 3 bases to trimming and J lost 4 bases; unmatched junction nucleotides: 5. This CDR3 region has 15 residues. In the PCR, 60 Vbeta and 13 Jbeta primers were used. Clones were read by immunoSEQ multiplex PCR, and TCRdb kept only the in-frame ones, dropping some. The sample consists of 150,000 to 200,000 clones, 81% of them appearing once. The chain is built from TRBV9 and TRBJ1-2, with 11 bases matching TRBD1. The TCR was taken from a man in his fifties in good health and CMV-seropositive. The sample taken for sequencing was PBMCs. The CDR3 loop is CASSEGTGGPYGYTF. The CDR3 DNA reads as TGTGCCAGCAGCGAAGGGACAGGGGGACCCTATGGCTACACCTTC.